This T cell receptor (beta chain) was captured by sequencing in a study of T cell responses to AZD1222 COVID-19 vaccine. Regarding this clone: Its antigen remains unknown.

Only in-frame clones appear in the TCRdb table, and some are missing; sequencing was by immunoSEQ multiplex PCR. The sample records about 100,000 clones, 85% to 95% being singletons. Overall study results and limits: Donors were chiefly white British, with a greater number of females, and clonal diversity was perhaps underestimated. The reported proportion of spike-specific TCRs targeting unmutated variant regions was nearly half. Samples come after the peak T cell response, not at day 14.

Germline CDR1 and CDR2: LGHNA and YNFKEQ. This CDR3 region has 16 residues. J lost 6 bases, V lost 2 bases, and 8 bases had no gene match. The clonotype originates from an adult in good health. V is TRBV4-2 and J is TRBJ2-1, with 9 bases matching TRBD2. Sequences were derived from peripheral blood, sampled on day 0 of AZD1222 vaccination. The CDR3 DNA reads as TGTGCCAGCAGCCAAACTATAGCGGGAGTCGTCAATGAGCAGTTCTTC. It encodes CASSQTIAGVVNEQFF.